The 19 T cell receptor beta chains in this list originate from one sample, sequenced in a study of T cell repertoires in cytomegalovirus infection. No antigen is known for these receptors. TCRdb reprocessed the reads with MiXCR, giving one entry per CDR3 protein. Of approximately 76,000 distinct CDR3 sequences in the sample, around 25% are singletons; the top ten hold approximately 49%. The starting material was CD8+ T cells from cultured PBMCs, obtained from culture after CMV antigen stimulation. The receptors here all came from a human donor in good health (CMV status not recorded). Some clones in this sample may be carry-over from other donors' samples.

The chain joins TRBV30 to TRBJ1-1, with a possible D match to TRBD1 (6 bases). CDR1 and CDR2 from the germline V gene are GTSNPN and SVGIG (reference sequence). There are 12 residues in the CDR3. The germline V and J ends were trimmed by 4 bases and 8 bases, with 14 bases remaining between them. For the CDR3, the DNA is TGTGCCTGGACTCCACATGGGACAGAAGCTTTCTTT. Protein product: CAWTPHGTEAFF.

Comments on this clonotype: The junction differs from germline at one of its ends, possibly a read error. The rearrangement links TRBV5-3 to TRBJ2-1; tentative D call: TRBD2 (6 bases). TRBV5-3 is an open reading frame, and its role is uncertain. The CDR3 extends over 15 amino acids. As DNA, the CDR3 is TGTGCCAGCAGCTTGCTACGGGAGCGCGACAATGAGCAGTTCTTC. Translation: CASSLLRERDNEQFF.

J is TRBJ2-3 and V is TRBV20-1; 9 nucleotides agree with TRBD2. Germline V gene sequence: CDR1 DFQATT, CDR2 SNEGSKA (reference sequence). Trimming at V came to 0 bases and at J to 6 bases, leaving 13 bases not matched to a gene. The CDR3 sequence is 17 residues long. In DNA, the CDR3 is TGCAGTGCTAGAGATCGGGACGGCGGGGGGGCGAAGGATACGCAGTATTTT. Amino acids: CSARDRDGGGAKDTQYF.

This clonotype was seen more than once but under ten times. This rearrangement joins TRBV19 to TRBJ1-2; 9 nucleotides match TRBD1. Unmatched junction bases numbered 2, after V lost 10 bases and J lost 5 bases. CDR1 and CDR2 from the germline V gene are LNHDA and SQIVND (reference sequence). The CDR3 sequence is 11 residues long. Here the CDR3 reads CAIGTGYGYTF. The CDR3 DNA sequence: TGTGCCATCGGGACAGGGTATGGCTACACCTTC.

The chain has TRBV7-9 and TRBJ1-2, with a tentative D call TRBD1 (6 bases). The CDR3 runs to 13 residues. V dropped 2 bases and J dropped 7 bases, with 11 bases sitting between them. Germline CDR1 is SEHNR and CDR2 is FQNEAQ (reference sequence). The CDR3 DNA sequence: TGTGCCAGCAGCTTATCTGGGGGCCCTGGCTACACCTTC. Protein sequence: CASSLSGGPGYTF.

At least ten counts were recorded for this clonotype. The chain is built from TRBV7-9 and TRBJ1-4; D might be TRBD1 (5 bases). The V gene lost 3 bases and the J gene lost 3 bases, with 14 bases spanning the gap. Germline V gene data show CDR1 as SEHNR and CDR2 as FQNEAQ (reference sequence). There are 16 residues in the CDR3. CDR3 in DNA: TGTGCCAGCAGCTTGGCAGTTGGGGGAGCTAATGAAAAACTGTTTTTT. It is translated as CASSLAVGGANEKLFF.

The chain joins TRBV25-1 to TRBJ2-1; 16 bases line up with TRBD2. After removal of 5 bases from V and 3 bases from J, the junction contained 10 bases not matched to a gene. The CDR3 sequence is 19 residues long. CDR1 and CDR2 (germline): MGHDK, SYGVNS. In nucleotides, the CDR3 is TGTGCCAGCAGTCCCTCGGGACTAGCGGGAGGGCTCTACTACAATGAGCAGTTCTTC. Translating gives CASSPSGLAGGLYYNEQFF.

This clonotype has just a few counts. This chain links TRBV20-1 with TRBJ2-1, with 8 bases fitting TRBD2. This CDR3 has 15 residues. V shed 6 bases and J 2 bases; nucleotides not matched to a gene: 9. Germline lookup yields CDR1 DFQATT and CDR2 SNEGSKA (reference sequence). This chain's CDR3 is CSASGGGQTYNEQFF. For the CDR3, the DNA is TGCAGTGCCTCGGGAGGGGGGCAGACCTACAATGAGCAGTTCTTC.

Many counts were recorded for this clonotype. The chain uses TRBV7-9 and TRBJ2-3; 9 positions agree with TRBD2. The V segment lost 5 bases and the J segment 1 base; nucleotides outside the gene matches: 4. Per the germline V gene, CDR1 is SEHNR and CDR2 is FQNEAQ (reference sequence). This CDR3 has 15 residues. The CDR3 region is CASSVSGSGTDTQYF. The CDR3, as DNA: TGTGCCAGCAGCGTTAGCGGGAGCGGCACAGATACGCAGTATTTT.

This clonotype was counted at least ten times. The genes are TRBV6-1 and TRBJ2-5, with TRBD2 identical over 10 bases. This CDR3 is 15 amino acids long. Per the germline V gene, CDR1 is MNHNS and CDR2 is SASEGT. V shed 2 bases, J shed 2 bases, and the junction held 2 bases outside the gene matches. CDR3 loop: CASSEFSGGQETQYF. CDR3 nucleotides: TGTGCCAGCAGTGAATTTAGCGGGGGGCAAGAGACCCAGTACTTC.

This clonotype was picked up one time. This sequence may be a read error, since a much larger clone differs from it by one base. The V call is TRBV7-6, the J call TRBJ2-7; a weak D match, TRBD2 (6 bases). Per the germline V gene, CDR1 is SGHVS and CDR2 is FNYEAQ. This CDR3 region has 14 residues. The CDR3 reads CASNLPGRDYEQYF. The CDR3 bases are TGTGCCAGCAACTTACCTGGGCGGGATTACGAGCAGTACTTC.

The rearrangement uses TRBV13 and TRBJ2-1; 11 bases agree with TRBD2. The V segment lost 5 bases and the J segment 6 bases; nucleotides outside the gene matches: 3. CDR1 and CDR2 from the germline V gene are PRHDT and FYEKMQ (reference sequence). The CDR3 has 14 amino acids. The DNA of the CDR3 is TGTGCCAGCAGCGTTAGCGGGGGGGTCAATGAGCAGTTCTTC. Its translation is CASSVSGGVNEQFF.

V and J are TRBV6-2 or TRBV6-3 and TRBJ2-2; 7 nucleotides line up with TRBD1. Germline CDR1 reads MNHEY; CDR2 reads SVGEGT. The CDR3 extends over 16 amino acids. With 6 bases clipped from V and 1 base from J, the junction kept 8 bases outside the gene matches. For the CDR3, the DNA is TGTGCCAGCAGACGAGGGACAGCCATGAACACCGGGGAGCTGTTTTTT. This encodes CASRRGTAMNTGELFF.

This clonotype was seen many times. The CDR3 sequence is CASSRRSGGLEQYF. CDR3 DNA sequence: TGTGCCAGCAGCCGAAGGTCGGGGGGGCTCGAGCAGTACTTC. V and J are TRBV12-3 or TRBV12-4 and TRBJ2-7, with 8 bases matching TRBD2. The CDR3 runs to 14 residues. V shed 6 bases and J 6 bases; nucleotides not matched to a gene: 10.

The genes are TRBV6-6 and TRBJ2-5; D is ambiguous. Germline V lookup: CDR1 MNHNY, CDR2 SVGAGI (reference sequence). V was trimmed by 4 bases and J by 2 bases, leaving 17 bases between them. The CDR3 covers 16 residues. CDR3 sequence (DNA): TGTGCCAGCAGTTCCCTTCGGGTAGCCGGGCAAGAGACCCAGTACTTC. It encodes CASSSLRVAGQETQYF.

This clonotype was found a few times. This chain's CDR3 is CASRLEGWDQPQHF. CDR3 nucleotides: TGTGCCAGCAGGCTCGAGGGTTGGGATCAGCCCCAGCATTTT. The chain carries TRBV6-2 or TRBV6-3 and TRBJ1-5; D unclear. V lost 6 bases and J 5 bases, leaving 14 bases between the germline ends. The CDR3 spans 14 residues. Germline V CDR1 and CDR2: MNHEY, SVGEGT.

Many counts were recorded for this clonotype. The chain's CDR3 is CASSYAVGMKNTEAFF. The CDR3 nucleotides read TGTGCCAGCAGTTATGCGGTTGGTATGAAAAACACTGAAGCTTTCTTT. This rearrangement joins TRBV6-2 or TRBV6-3 to TRBJ1-1; D call uncertain. V gave up 3 bases and J gave up 2 bases, with 16 bases separating them. The germline CDR1 and CDR2 sequences are MNHEY and SVGEGT. CDR3 length: 16 residues.

This clonotype was seen repeatedly, ten times or more. The chain recombines TRBV27 with TRBJ2-7; 7 bases map to TRBD1. The CDR3 has 15 amino acids. The germline gives CDR1 MNHEY, CDR2 SMNVEV (reference sequence). Trimming took 6 bases from V and 3 from J; bases not matched to a gene: 11. CDR3 DNA: TGTGCCAGCAGCCCGTTACAGGGGACCGGCTACGAGCAGTACTTC. Protein sequence: CASSPLQGTGYEQYF.

Points on this clonotype: One base away lies a much larger clone, so this may be a sequencing read error. The chain joins TRBV7-2 to TRBJ2-1, with D unclear. Germline-derived CDR1 and CDR2 are SGHTA and FQGNSA. This CDR3 region has 11 residues. V lost 3 bases and J lost 3, with 0 bases in between. CDR3 in amino acids: CASSFYNEQFF. In DNA form, the CDR3 reads TGTGCCAGCAGCTTCTACAATGAGCAGTTCTTC.